This T cell receptor beta chain appears in the sequencing data of a study of CD8+ T cells in alopecia areata. Study results and caveats: Compared with normal scalp, lesional scalp had higher clonality and more expanded CD8+ clones. Because one nonresponder was included, the link of baseline CD8+ expansion to response is considered uncertain.

Germline lookup yields CDR1 SQVTM and CDR2 ANQGSEA. Trimming left V 4 bases short and J 4 bases short, with 13 bases between. The CDR3 spans 13 residues. Treatment here: oral pan-JAK inhibitor, 5-10 mg twice daily. Specimens obtained from alopecia areata patients comprised lesional scalp punch biopsies and peripheral blood. This clone was detected only a few times. Its antigen is not known. The sequencing template was cDNA reverse transcribed from extracted RNA. The table came from immunoSEQ multiplex PCR; TCRdb's copy has only in-frame clones and leaves some out. Of 95,000 to 120,000 clones in the sample, approximately 51% are singletons; the top ten hold 3% to 4%.

V usage is TRBV29-1 and J usage is TRBJ1-2, with D hard to call. This receptor was obtained from a human donor with alopecia areata. Source: CD4+ T cells sorted from blood, taken at week 24, from a patient treated with tofacitinib. This chain's CDR3 is CSVVWASGYGYTF. The CDR3 DNA is TGCAGCGTTGTGTGGGCCTCTGGCTATGGCTACACCTTC.